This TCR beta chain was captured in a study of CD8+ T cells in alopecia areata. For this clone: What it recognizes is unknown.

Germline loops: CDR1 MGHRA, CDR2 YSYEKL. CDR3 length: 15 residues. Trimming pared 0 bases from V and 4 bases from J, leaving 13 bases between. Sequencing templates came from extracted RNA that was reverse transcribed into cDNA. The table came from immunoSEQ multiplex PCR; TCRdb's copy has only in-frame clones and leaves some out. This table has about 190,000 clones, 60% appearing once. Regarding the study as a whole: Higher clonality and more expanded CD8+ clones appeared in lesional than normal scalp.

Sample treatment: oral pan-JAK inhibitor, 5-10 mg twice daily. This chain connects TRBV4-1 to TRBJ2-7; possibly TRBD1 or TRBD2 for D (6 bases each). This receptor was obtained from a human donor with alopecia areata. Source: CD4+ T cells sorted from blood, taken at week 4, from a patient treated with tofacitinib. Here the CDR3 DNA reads TGCGCCAGCAGCCAAGATGAGGGGGGCTCGTACGAGCAGTACTTC. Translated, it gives CASSQDEGGSYEQYF.